The next 32 T cell receptor beta chains were all read from a single sample in a study of OX40 agonist ivuxolimab in advanced cancers. The protocol was immunoSEQ multiplex PCR, while the TCRdb copy is restricted to in-frame clones and leaves out a portion. Of 40,000 to 60,000 clones in the sample, around 80% were seen once. Sequences were derived from CD4+ or CD8+ T cells sorted from blood, sampled in a trial of the OX40 agonist ivuxolimab. These receptors were collected from an adult with an advanced solid tumor such as melanoma, head and neck, liver or kidney cancer.

In its sample, this clone was seen a few times. The chain is built from TRBV5-6 and TRBJ2-5, with D possibly matching TRBD2 (5 bases). Germline loops: CDR1 SGHDT, CDR2 YYEEEE. The ends were cut back, 7 bases at V and 5 bases at J, with 24 bases in the middle. CDR3 length: 16 residues. CDR3 DNA: TGTGCCAGCTCTCGCCCGGAGCGGAAGGGTGGGGAGACCCAGTACTTC. Translated: CASSRPERKGGETQYF.

The table lists this clone with a few counts. The V call is TRBV29-1, the J call TRBJ2-1, with D possibly being TRBD2 (5 bases). V shed 6 bases and J shed 4 bases, with 13 bases lying between them. The CDR3 is made up of 13 amino acids. CDR1 is SQVTM, CDR2 ANQGSEA, per germline. Here the CDR3 reads CSVTKRVYNEQFF. In DNA form, the CDR3 reads TGCAGCGTGACTAAGAGAGTTTACAATGAGCAGTTCTTC.

This clone turned up a few times. This chain links TRBV10-1 with TRBJ2-1, with 11 bases identical to TRBD1. CDR1 and CDR2 from the germline V gene are WNHNN and SYGVQD (reference sequence). This CDR3 is 16 amino acids long. Germline trimming cut 4 bases from V and 3 bases from J; bases unmatched to any gene: 5. The CDR3 nucleotides read TGCGCCAGCAGTGTTTCCGGGACAGGGGGCTACAATGAGCAGTTCTTC. Protein sequence: CASSVSGTGGYNEQFF.

This chain connects TRBV2 to TRBJ2-1, with 9 bases lining up with TRBD2. The CDR3 extends over 15 amino acids. V dropped 4 bases and J dropped 3; count of bases not matched to a gene: 4. In germline, CDR1 is SNHLY, CDR2 FYNNEI. CDR3 in DNA: TGTGCCAGCAGTGGTGATAGCGGGAGCTACAATGAGCAGTTCTTC. This codes for CASSGDSGSYNEQFF.

This clone was recorded only once. The J gene is TRBJ1-1, the V gene TRBV10-3; TRBD1 matches at 7 bases. J lost 7 bases, V lost 6 bases, and 5 bases had no gene match. Germline CDR1 reads ENHRY; CDR2 reads SYGVKD. The CDR3 is 12 amino acids. This chain's CDR3 is CAIREGDSEAFF. As DNA, the CDR3 is TGTGCCATCAGGGAGGGGGACAGTGAAGCTTTCTTT.

Only a few counts were recorded for this clone. The chain joins TRBV28 to TRBJ1-1; a weak D match, TRBD1 (6 bases). This CDR3 comprises 12 residues. CDR1 MDHEN and CDR2 SYDVKM come from the germline V gene. Trimming took off 4 bases at V and 10 bases at J, with 13 bases between the two ends. CDR3 in amino acids: CASSSYRVSAFF. The DNA for the CDR3 is TGTGCCAGCAGTTCTTACAGGGTATCAGCTTTCTTT.

This clone ranks as medium-sized (0.01 to 0.1%). The rearrangement links TRBV9 to TRBJ1-4; D is perhaps TRBD1 (5 bases). Between the trimmed V and J ends, which lost 3 bases and 3 bases, there was a span of 12 bases. The CDR3 totals 15 residues. CDR1 and CDR2 (germline): SGDLS, YYNGEE. The CDR3 coding sequence is TGTGCCAGCAGCGCACGAAGGGGAGCTAATGAAAAACTGTTTTTT. This encodes CASSARRGANEKLFF.

This rearrangement joins TRBV10-3 to TRBJ1-1; D is unresolved. The V gene's germline CDR1 is ENHRY and CDR2 SYGVKD. CDR3 length equals 15 residues. V was cut by 0 bases and J by 3 bases, with 11 bases left in between. The CDR3 DNA reads as TGTGCCATCAGTGAGTCGAATCCCGGGGACACTGAAGCTTTCTTT. Protein: CAISESNPGDTEAFF.

This clone was recorded once. This chain uses TRBV29-1 with TRBJ2-2; D is perhaps TRBD2 (7 bases). The V gene's germline CDR1 is SQVTM and CDR2 ANQGSEA. This CDR3 has 13 amino acids. V was trimmed by 4 bases and J by 8 bases, leaving 14 bases between them. In nucleotides, the CDR3 is TGCAGCGTTGTACGGGGGGCCGGAGGGGAGCTGTTTTTT. It specifies CSVVRGAGGELFF.

The V gene is TRBV11-2, the J gene TRBJ2-5, with 15 nucleotides matching TRBD2. J was trimmed by 5 bases and V by 4 bases; bases with no gene match: 2. Germline lookup yields CDR1 SGHAT and CDR2 FQNNGV. The CDR3 loop spans 15 amino acids. DNA for the CDR3: TGTGCCAGCAGCTCCGGACTAGCGGGAGGGGAGACCCAGTACTTC. Translating gives CASSSGLAGGETQYF.

The chain has TRBV11-3 and TRBJ2-2; 8 bases are a match to TRBD2. The length of the CDR3 is 15 residues. V was clipped by 5 bases and J by 5 bases; unmatched bases: 7. The germline V gene has CDR1 SGHNT and CDR2 YENEEA. Written as DNA, the CDR3 is TGTGCCAGCAGCCCACAACTAGCGGATACCGGGGAGCTGTTTTTT. Translating gives CASSPQLADTGELFF.

V usage is TRBV11-3 and J usage is TRBJ2-5; tentative D call: TRBD2 (6 bases). Between the trimmed V and J ends, which lost 3 bases and 5 bases, there was a span of 10 bases. Germline CDR1 SGHNT, CDR2 YENEEA. The CDR3 has 13 residues. The chain's CDR3 is CASSFTGGETQYF. In DNA, the CDR3 is TGTGCCAGCAGCTTCACCGGAGGGGAGACCCAGTACTTC.

The chain joins TRBV7-9 to TRBJ1-5; D is undetermined. The V end lost 8 bases, the J end lost 3 bases, and 11 bases lay between the germline ends. CDR1 is SEHNR and CDR2 is FQNEAQ in the germline V gene (reference sequence). CDR3 length equals 13 residues. In nucleotides, the CDR3 is TGTGCCAGCGGTTTGTCAGACAATCAGCCCCAGCATTTT. Protein product: CASGLSDNQPQHF.

The rearrangement links TRBV7-9 to TRBJ2-7, with 12 bases aligning to TRBD2. Germline CDR1 reads SEHNR; CDR2 reads FQNEAQ (reference sequence). This CDR3 is built from 16 residues. V lost 0 bases, J lost 7 bases, and 7 bases stayed unmatched. The CDR3 reads CASSLAPTSGSNEQYF. Here the CDR3 DNA reads TGTGCCAGCAGCTTAGCGCCGACTAGCGGGAGTAATGAGCAGTACTTC.

This clone showed up just once. The chain employs TRBV10-1 and TRBJ2-2; D possibly corresponds to TRBD2 (5 bases). The CDR3 covers 16 residues. The V end lost 4 bases, the J end lost 5 bases, and 17 bases lay between the germline ends. CDR1 and CDR2 from the germline V gene are WNHNN and SYGVQD (reference sequence). CDR3 sequence (DNA): TGCGCCAGCAGTGTTTCGGGAAGCTTTCCTACCGGGGAGCTGTTTTTT. Its translation: CASSVSGSFPTGELFF.

The chain couples TRBV5-1 to TRBJ2-1, with 14 bases that match TRBD2. V dropped 4 bases and J dropped 7; count of bases not matched to a gene: 7. CDR1 and CDR2 (germline): SGHRS, YFSETQ. The CDR3 sequence is 16 residues long. The chain's CDR3 is CASSSGTSGSENEQFF. In DNA form, the CDR3 reads TGCGCCAGCAGCAGCGGGACTAGCGGGAGTGAAAATGAGCAGTTCTTC.

This chain connects TRBV7-4 to TRBJ2-7, with a possible D match to TRBD1 (6 bases). The CDR3 sequence is 17 residues long. Deletions cut 3 bases from V and 6 bases from J, with 24 bases between. Germline V lookup: CDR1 SGHVT, CDR2 SQSDAQ. The CDR3 coding sequence is TGTGCCAGCAGCTTTCCAGGGGCCGGAACCGAAACCGGCGAGCAGTACTTC. Translated, it gives CASSFPGAGTETGEQYF.

CDR3 amino acids: CASSDPTGQAGELFF. The DNA for the CDR3 is TGCGCCAGCAGTGACCCGACAGGGCAGGCCGGGGAGCTGTTTTTT. The chain combines TRBV10-1 with TRBJ2-2; TRBD1 matches at 7 bases. The trim removed 3 bases at V and 6 bases at J, leaving 7 bases unmatched. The CDR3 totals 15 residues. Germline assignment: CDR1 WNHNN and CDR2 SYGVQD (reference sequence).

The genes are TRBV5-1 and TRBJ1-1; TRBD1 matches 7 bases. Germline CDR1 reads SGHRS; CDR2 reads YFSETQ. With V trimmed by 1 base and J by 2 bases, 2 bases remained unmatched. The CDR3 has 14 residues. This CDR3 is CASSLRQGNTEAFF. CDR3 nucleotides: TGCGCCAGCAGCTTGCGACAGGGAAACACTGAAGCTTTCTTT.

This chain links TRBV12-5 with TRBJ1-2; D gene uncertain. The CDR3 has 14 amino acids. Germline lookup yields CDR1 LGHNT and CDR2 FRNRAP. Trimming removed 2 bases at V and 4 bases at J, with 11 bases between. For the CDR3, the DNA is TGTGCTAGTGGTTTGCCCTTCTCGACCTATGGCTACACCTTC. It is translated as CASGLPFSTYGYTF. Full variable domain (rest looked up from reference TRBV12-5 and TRBJ1-2): DARVTQTPRHKVTEMGQEVTMRCQPILGHNTVFWYRQTMMQGLELLAYFRNRAPLDDSGMPKDRFSAEMPDATLATLKIQPSEPRDSAVYFCASGLPFSTYGYTFGSGTRLTVV.

This clone was recorded only once. The chain couples TRBV2 to TRBJ1-5; D unclear. V gave up 6 bases and J gave up 0 bases, with 6 bases separating them. The CDR3 totals 13 residues. CDR1 is SNHLY, CDR2 FYNNEI, per germline. CDR3: CASSQYSNQPQHF. In nucleotides, the CDR3 is TGTGCCAGCAGCCAGTATAGCAATCAGCCCCAGCATTTT.

The chain employs TRBV30 and TRBJ2-7, with D perhaps being TRBD1 or TRBD2 (5 bases each). The germline V gene encodes CDR1 GTSNPN and CDR2 SVGIG (reference sequence). CDR3 length equals 15 residues. The ends were cut back, 5 bases at V and 0 bases at J, with 17 bases in the middle. The CDR3 here is CAWSHGTLTSYEQYF. CDR3 DNA: TGTGCCTGGTCGCACGGGACCCTCACCTCCTACGAGCAGTACTTC.

The chain couples TRBV4-3 to TRBJ1-2, with D hard to call. Germline loops: CDR1 LGHNA, CDR2 YSLEER. The CDR3 length is 15 residues. Trimming removed 0 bases from V and 2 bases from J, with 10 bases in between. CDR3 loop: CASSQDYGLNYGYTF. The CDR3 DNA sequence: TGCGCCAGCAGCCAAGATTACGGACTCAACTATGGCTACACCTTC.

V usage is TRBV5-4 and J usage is TRBJ2-1; D unclear. CDR3 length: 16 amino acids. Germline assignment: CDR1 SGHNT and CDR2 YYREEE (reference sequence). V lost 0 bases and J 1 base, leaving 11 bases between the germline ends. This CDR3 is CASSLAGVVSYNEQFF. In nucleotides, the CDR3 is TGTGCCAGCAGCTTGGCTGGAGTTGTGTCCTACAATGAGCAGTTCTTC.

This clone occurred a few times. The V call is TRBV19, the J call TRBJ2-7; no definite D call. V lost 1 base to trimming and J lost 5 bases, with 18 bases between them. The CDR3 extends over 16 amino acids. The germline V gene has CDR1 LNHDA and CDR2 SQIVND (reference sequence). This CDR3 is CASSIGEGPPSDEQYF. As DNA, the CDR3 is TGTGCCAGTAGTATAGGCGAAGGGCCACCTTCGGACGAGCAGTACTTC. The full variable domain, its missing parts supplied by reference TRBV19 and TRBJ2-7, is DGGITQSPKYLFRKEGQNVTLSCEQNLNHDAMYWYRQDPGQGLRLIYYSQIVNDFQKGDIAEGYSVSREKKESFPLTVTSAQKNPTAFYLCASSIGEGPPSDEQYFGPGTRLTVT.

The chain combines TRBV2 with TRBJ1-4; a possible D gene is TRBD1 (6 bases). Looked up from germline, CDR1 is SNHLY and CDR2 is FYNNEI. The CDR3 has 15 amino acids. The V and J ends lost 6 bases and 4 bases respectively, with 15 bases between them. This CDR3 reads CASSLWTVGNEKLFF. The DNA of the CDR3 is TGTGCCAGCAGCCTTTGGACAGTGGGTAATGAAAAACTGTTTTTT.

CDR3 DNA sequence: TGCGCCAGCAAAAAGAAGGGACTAAAAAGCTACGAGCAGTACTTC. Its translation: CASKKKGLKSYEQYF. The chain recombines TRBV5-1 with TRBJ2-7; 7 positions agree with TRBD2. The germline CDR1 and CDR2 sequences are SGHRS and YFSETQ. V shed 6 bases and J 3 bases; nucleotides not matched to a gene: 12. The CDR3 is 15 amino acids.

The rearrangement links TRBV5-1 to TRBJ2-3; D possibly corresponds to TRBD1 (6 bases). The ends were cut back, 7 bases at V and 0 bases at J, with 21 bases in the middle. CDR1 is SGHRS, CDR2 YFSETQ, per germline. The CDR3 has 17 residues. This chain's CDR3 is CASQRIIQGLSTDTQYF. The CDR3 DNA sequence: TGCGCCAGCCAAAGAATTATACAGGGCCTGAGCACAGATACGCAGTATTTT. The complete variable domain, with remaining parts taken from reference TRBV5-1 and TRBJ2-3, reads KAGVTQTPRYLIKTRGQQVTLSCSPISGHRSVSWYQQTPGQGLQFLFEYFSETQRNKGNFPGRFSGRQFSNSRSEMNVSTLELGDSALYLCASQRIIQGLSTDTQYFGPGTRLTVL.

This chain joins TRBV5-1 and TRBJ1-2; tentatively, D is TRBD1 (6 bases). The germline gives CDR1 SGHRS, CDR2 YFSETQ. V was cut by 4 bases and J by 4 bases, with 11 bases left in between. The CDR3 is made up of 13 amino acids. CDR3 loop: CASSGGRVYGYTF. CDR3 sequence (DNA): TGCGCCAGCAGCGGGGGGCGCGTCTATGGCTACACCTTC.

V and J are TRBV6-5 and TRBJ2-3; D unresolved. Trimming pared 5 bases from V and 5 bases from J, leaving 5 bases between. Germline V gene lookup returns CDR1 MNHEY and CDR2 SVGAGI. The CDR3 is made up of 11 amino acids. The CDR3: CASSTEDTQYF. In DNA, the CDR3 is TGTGCCAGCAGTACAGAAGATACGCAGTATTTT.

V gene TRBV4-3 combines with J gene TRBJ2-3; no reliable D call. CDR1 LGHNA and CDR2 YSLEER come from the germline V gene. Between the trimmed V and J ends, which lost 3 bases and 2 bases, there was a span of 9 bases. CDR3 length equals 14 residues. DNA for the CDR3: TGCGCCAGCAGCCAGGCCGCTTACACAGATACGCAGTATTTT. Amino acid sequence: CASSQAAYTDTQYF.

This chain joins TRBV6-5 and TRBJ1-1, with D uncertain. CDR1 is MNHEY, CDR2 SVGAGI, per germline. The V end was cut by 7 bases, the J end by 3 bases, with 15 bases between. The CDR3 is 14 amino acids. CDR3 DNA: TGTGCCAGCACCCCGACACGACGGCACACTGAAGCTTTCTTT. It codes for CASTPTRRHTEAFF.